This T cell receptor beta chain emerged from a study of T cells in pancreatic ductal adenocarcinoma (dated by TCRdb to the late 2010s). As for the study more broadly: To learn about the adaptive T-cell response arising naturally, investigators profiled where tumor-infiltrating CD8+ T cells, together with suppressive cells, were located within resected pancreatic ductal adenocarcinoma, how abundant they were, and what qualities they showed.

General findings and caveats noted by the study authors: Because inoperable disease is present at presentation in most pancreatic cancer patients, the resected cohort was biased toward the minority with early-stage disease. T-cell clonality did not differ significantly between tumor and blood, with mean clonality about 0.1 in tumors and around 0.069 in blood. Compared with tumor samples, blood samples had more total productive templates and 7.5 to 9-fold more unique clonotypes. Because tumors are enriched in CD45RO+ effector T cells rather than naive T cells, which biases toward lower diversity, comparisons of clonality between tumor and blood may be biased.

Selected pancreatic ductal adenocarcinoma patients had undergone surgery without neoadjuvant therapy. Peripheral blood was collected in heparin tubes, and PBMCs were isolated by histopaque density gradient and cryopreserved in about 9.1% DMSO. Using the DNeasy Blood and Tissue Kit along with Proteinase K and RNase treatment, genomic DNA was extracted from 6 or 7 PBMC specimens and some 10 flash-frozen tumor specimens. The CDR3 goes from the cysteine to the phenylalanine over 17 residues. The entry retains the CDR3 DNA only, 51 bases that are in frame from base 1. Deletion took 0 bases off V and 3 bases off J, with a span of 12 bases between the germline ends. Reading the germline V gene gives CDR1 LGHNA and CDR2 YSLEER. This clone was seen just once. No cognate antigen has been identified for it. Per-nucleotide qualities are absent, and no much larger clonotype sits a single base away. The immunoSEQ hsTCRB kit was used to amplify TCR beta CDR3 regions from genomic DNA. An Illumina HiSeq system was used for high-throughput TRB CDR3 sequencing. As for how the authors treated the data: The immunoSEQ software was used to analyze the sequencing reads, and any nonproductive sequences containing premature stops or frame-shifts were left out. Clonality of the repertoire was calculated as one minus Shannon entropy normalized by log2 of the number of unique productive sequences. TCRdb stores this immuneACCESS table with in-frame sequences only. Part of the clones is absent; in the studies checked, under half of the shortfall reflects unresolved V genes, and no reason is known for the rest. The V and J calls and clone size come from that table; D and trimming were worked out from the DNA. The sample contains 31,000 or so clones, just over 90% of them found a single time. The ten largest clones add up to about 2% of the sample.

Recombination connected TRBV4-3 to TRBJ2-6, with the D gene possibly TRBD1 or TRBD2, each one fitting 5 bases. Source material: PBMCs. The clonotype comes from a human donor with pancreatic ductal adenocarcinoma. The nucleotide sequence is given as TGCGCCAGCAGCCAAGATCGCTGGGGGAGTGGGGCCAACGTCCTGACTTTC. This codes for CASSQDRWGSGANVLTF.